The rows below give T cell receptor beta chains drawn from one sample of a study of post-analysis software for immune sequencing data. One entry per CDR3 protein, called by TCRdb with MiXCR from the PCR reads. The sample lists around 400,000 distinct CDR3 sequences; around 33% were seen once. The material sequenced was blood. The receptors were sampled from a girl under 18 with multiple sclerosis. The CDR3 runs from the conserved cysteine through the conserved F or W. Fields, in order: clone size, D gene, V gene, J gene, CDR3 DNA, CDR3 protein. A D gene is named only where the DNA matches it firmly. Rows give clone size only sometimes, using once, few, many, or a class for an expanded clone.

clone_size: NA
d_call: TRBD2
v_call: TRBV4-3
j_call: TRBJ2-7
cdr3_nt: TGCGCCAGCAGCCACTTAGCGGGGGACACCTACGAGCAGTACTTC
cdr3_aa: CASSHLAGDTYEQYF

clone_size: NA
d_call: NA
v_call: TRBV5-1
j_call: TRBJ2-7
cdr3_nt: TGCGCCAGCAGCTTGGATGAGCTTCGCTACGAGCAGTACTTC
cdr3_aa: CASSLDELRYEQYF

clone_size: many
d_call: NA
v_call: TRBV11-3
j_call: TRBJ2-3
cdr3_nt: TGTGCCAGCAGCTTATGGGGCACAGATACGCAGTATTTT
cdr3_aa: CASSLWGTDTQYF

clone_size: NA
d_call: TRBD2
v_call: TRBV20-1
j_call: TRBJ2-3
cdr3_nt: TGCAGTGCGAGACTAGCGGGGGCCTCTACGCAGTATTTT
cdr3_aa: CSARLAGASTQYF

clone_size: NA
d_call: TRBD2
v_call: TRBV6-2/TRBV6-3
j_call: TRBJ2-1
cdr3_nt: TGTGCCAGCAGTTTTCTCCTAGCGGTTAACAATGAGCAGTTCTTC
cdr3_aa: CASSFLLAVNNEQFF

clone_size: NA
d_call: NA
v_call: TRBV6-5
j_call: TRBJ1-2
cdr3_nt: TGTGCCAGCACCCCACAGGGCTACTATGGCTACACCTTC
cdr3_aa: CASTPQGYYGYTF

clone_size: NA
d_call: TRBD1
v_call: TRBV28
j_call: TRBJ1-5
cdr3_nt: TGTGCCAGCAGTTTTGGGAGAGGACAGGGTTCGTATAGCAATCAGCCCCAGCATTTT
cdr3_aa: CASSFGRGQGSYSNQPQHF

clone_size: many
d_call: TRBD1
v_call: TRBV20-1
j_call: TRBJ1-2
cdr3_nt: TGCAGTGCTGGTTCCGGGACAGGGGGCTATGGCTACACCTTC
cdr3_aa: CSAGSGTGGYGYTF

clone_size: NA
d_call: NA
v_call: TRBV20-1
j_call: TRBJ2-7
cdr3_nt: TGCAGTGCTAACCGGGACCGGGGGTCCGAGCAGTACTTC
cdr3_aa: CSANRDRGSEQYF

clone_size: NA
d_call: TRBD1
v_call: TRBV24-1
j_call: TRBJ2-4
cdr3_nt: TGTGCCACCAGTGATGCCCGGACAGGCCCAGCTTCCAAAAACATTCAGTACTTC
cdr3_aa: CATSDARTGPASKNIQYF

clone_size: many
d_call: NA
v_call: TRBV12-3/TRBV12-4
j_call: TRBJ2-3
cdr3_nt: TGTGCCAGCAGTTTAGAACCCACAGATACGCAGTATTTT
cdr3_aa: CASSLEPTDTQYF

clone_size: many
d_call: NA
v_call: TRBV12-3/TRBV12-4
j_call: TRBJ2-5
cdr3_nt: TGTGCCAGCAGTACCTCAGGCGGCCCCCAAGAGACCCAGTACTTC
cdr3_aa: CASSTSGGPQETQYF

clone_size: few
d_call: NA
v_call: TRBV7-9
j_call: TRBJ2-1
cdr3_nt: TGTGCCAGCAGCTCAGGGAGCCTGATTGGTGAGCAGTTCTTC
cdr3_aa: CASSSGSLIGEQFF

clone_size: NA
d_call: NA
v_call: TRBV12-3/TRBV12-4
j_call: TRBJ1-5
cdr3_nt: TGTGCCAGCAGGGCTCATAGCAATCAGCCCCAGCATTTT
cdr3_aa: CASRAHSNQPQHF

clone_size: few
d_call: NA
v_call: TRBV6-2/TRBV6-3
j_call: TRBJ2-1
cdr3_nt: TGTGCCAGCAGCCCACCTGGAATAAGCTCCTACAATGAGCAGTTCTTC
cdr3_aa: CASSPPGISSYNEQFF

clone_size: NA
d_call: TRBD1
v_call: TRBV7-8
j_call: TRBJ2-7
cdr3_nt: TGTGCCAGCAGCATCCGGCCCGGGACAGGGACCTACGAGCAGTACTTC
cdr3_aa: CASSIRPGTGTYEQYF

clone_size: few
d_call: NA
v_call: TRBV7-6
j_call: TRBJ1-1
cdr3_nt: TGTGCCAGCAGCTTAGTAGACAGGAACACTGAAGCTTTCTTT
cdr3_aa: CASSLVDRNTEAFF

clone_size: few
d_call: TRBD2
v_call: TRBV6-1
j_call: TRBJ2-7
cdr3_nt: TGTGCCAGCAGTGAACCTCTAGCGGGGGGGCGTTTCTGGTACGAGCAGTACTTC
cdr3_aa: CASSEPLAGGRFWYEQYF

clone_size: NA
d_call: NA
v_call: TRBV12-3/TRBV12-4
j_call: TRBJ1-1
cdr3_nt: TGTGCCAGCAGTTTAGAAGACAGCGAAGCTTTCTTT
cdr3_aa: CASSLEDSEAFF

clone_size: NA
d_call: NA
v_call: TRBV6-5
j_call: TRBJ2-1
cdr3_nt: TGTGCCAGCAGCCGGGACATCCGCTCCTACAATGAGCAGTTCTTC
cdr3_aa: CASSRDIRSYNEQFF

clone_size: few
d_call: TRBD2
v_call: TRBV20-1
j_call: TRBJ2-3
cdr3_nt: TGCAGTGCTAGAGATTCGGCTAGCGGGGGGAAGGATACGCAGTATTTT
cdr3_aa: CSARDSASGGKDTQYF

clone_size: NA
d_call: NA
v_call: TRBV3-1
j_call: TRBJ2-7
cdr3_nt: TGTGCCAGCAGCCAAGATTGGGGCCAATACGAGCAGTACTTC
cdr3_aa: CASSQDWGQYEQYF

clone_size: few
d_call: NA
v_call: TRBV7-9
j_call: TRBJ2-5
cdr3_nt: TGTGCCAGCAGCCCCATTGAAGAGACCCAGTACTTC
cdr3_aa: CASSPIEETQYF

clone_size: few
d_call: NA
v_call: TRBV20-1
j_call: TRBJ2-5
cdr3_nt: TGCAGTGCTAGATGGGGGGGGCGGCAAGAGACCCAGTACTTC
cdr3_aa: CSARWGGRQETQYF

clone_size: NA
d_call: TRBD1
v_call: TRBV12-3/TRBV12-4
j_call: TRBJ1-2
cdr3_nt: TGTGCCAGCAGTCCGACAGGGGGCAGGGGCGGCTACACCTTC
cdr3_aa: CASSPTGGRGGYTF

clone_size: NA
d_call: TRBD1
v_call: TRBV19
j_call: TRBJ2-1
cdr3_nt: TGTGCCAGTAGTCGACAAGGACAGGGAAGGACCTACAATGAGCAGTTCTTC
cdr3_aa: CASSRQGQGRTYNEQFF

clone_size: NA
d_call: TRBD1
v_call: TRBV27
j_call: TRBJ2-4
cdr3_nt: TGTGCCAGCAGTTTATCGGGACAGGGGGGGGTGGCCAAAAACATTCAGTACTTC
cdr3_aa: CASSLSGQGGVAKNIQYF

clone_size: NA
d_call: NA
v_call: TRBV24-1
j_call: TRBJ2-5
cdr3_nt: TGTGCCACCAGTGATCGTCGCCAAGGGACCCAGTACTTC
cdr3_aa: CATSDRRQGTQYF

clone_size: NA
d_call: NA
v_call: TRBV6-1
j_call: TRBJ2-5
cdr3_nt: TGTGCCAGCATTCCCGTGGGAGGGGGAGGGCGCGGAGAGCAGTACTTC
cdr3_aa: CASIPVGGGGRGEQYF

clone_size: NA
d_call: TRBD1
v_call: TRBV12-3/TRBV12-4
j_call: TRBJ1-1
cdr3_nt: TGTGCCAGCAGTGCACGACAGGGGGCGGTCACTGAAGCTTTCTTT
cdr3_aa: CASSARQGAVTEAFF

clone_size: few
d_call: NA
v_call: TRBV29-1
j_call: TRBJ2-2
cdr3_nt: TGCAGCGTTCTATTTCGGGGGGCTAATACCGGGGAGCTGTTTTTT
cdr3_aa: CSVLFRGANTGELFF

clone_size: NA
d_call: TRBD1
v_call: TRBV19
j_call: TRBJ1-1
cdr3_nt: TGTGCCAGTAGTATTCCTTTCACAGGGGGCACTGAAGCTTTCTTT
cdr3_aa: CASSIPFTGGTEAFF

clone_size: NA
d_call: NA
v_call: TRBV5-1
j_call: TRBJ1-2
cdr3_nt: TGCGCCAGCAGCTTCACAGCCTCCTATGGCTACACCTTC
cdr3_aa: CASSFTASYGYTF

clone_size: NA
d_call: NA
v_call: TRBV5-5
j_call: TRBJ2-3
cdr3_nt: TGTGCCAGCAGCTTGTTTATGGGGAGCACAGATACGCAGTATTTT
cdr3_aa: CASSLFMGSTDTQYF

clone_size: few
d_call: NA
v_call: TRBV7-8
j_call: TRBJ1-5
cdr3_nt: TGTGCCAGCTCCCTGGAGGCAAGGAGCAATCAGCCCCAGCATTTT
cdr3_aa: CASSLEARSNQPQHF

clone_size: NA
d_call: TRBD2
v_call: TRBV6-5
j_call: TRBJ2-3
cdr3_nt: TGTGCCAGCAGTTACCCCCTAGCGGGGGATAGCACAGATACGCAGTATTTT
cdr3_aa: CASSYPLAGDSTDTQYF

clone_size: few
d_call: TRBD1
v_call: TRBV7-2
j_call: TRBJ2-1
cdr3_nt: TGTGCCAGCAGCTCTCGACAGGGTCGGAATGAGCAGTTCTTC
cdr3_aa: CASSSRQGRNEQFF

clone_size: few
d_call: NA
v_call: TRBV10-2
j_call: TRBJ2-7
cdr3_nt: TGCGCCAGCAGGATGACAGTTGCCTACGAGCAGTACTTC
cdr3_aa: CASRMTVAYEQYF

clone_size: NA
d_call: NA
v_call: TRBV4-3
j_call: TRBJ2-1
cdr3_nt: TGCGCCAGCAGTCAATTCTGGCGGGACTCCTACAATGAGCAGTTCTTC
cdr3_aa: CASSQFWRDSYNEQFF

clone_size: NA
d_call: TRBD1
v_call: TRBV3-1
j_call: TRBJ2-7
cdr3_nt: TGTGCCAGCAGCCAAGCCGGGACAGGGTCGGGCGAGCAGTACTTC
cdr3_aa: CASSQAGTGSGEQYF

clone_size: NA
d_call: NA
v_call: TRBV7-8
j_call: TRBJ1-5
cdr3_nt: TGTGCCAGCAGCCCCAGACGTGGAACTAATCAGCCCCAGCATTTT
cdr3_aa: CASSPRRGTNQPQHF

clone_size: NA
d_call: NA
v_call: TRBV11-2
j_call: TRBJ2-7
cdr3_nt: TGTGCCAGCAGCTCCTTCAAGGGGCTTGCCTACGAGCAGTACTTC
cdr3_aa: CASSSFKGLAYEQYF

clone_size: few
d_call: NA
v_call: TRBV29-1
j_call: TRBJ1-2
cdr3_nt: TGCAGCGCCCTCATTAGGTCTGATTTCTACTATGGCTACACCTTC
cdr3_aa: CSALIRSDFYYGYTF

clone_size: NA
d_call: NA
v_call: TRBV9
j_call: TRBJ2-7
cdr3_nt: TGTGCCAGCAGCGTAGGCCCCGGGACCCTACAAGAGCAGTACTTC
cdr3_aa: CASSVGPGTLQEQYF

clone_size: NA
d_call: NA
v_call: TRBV4-1
j_call: TRBJ2-6
cdr3_nt: TGCGCCAGCAGCCAAGATGGGCTGCCCCTCGCTGGGGCCAACGTCCTGACTTTC
cdr3_aa: CASSQDGLPLAGANVLTF

clone_size: NA
d_call: NA
v_call: TRBV20-1
j_call: TRBJ1-2
cdr3_nt: TGCAGTGCTAGAGAAACAGGGATCTATGGCTACACCTTC
cdr3_aa: CSARETGIYGYTF

clone_size: NA
d_call: NA
v_call: TRBV29-1
j_call: TRBJ2-5
cdr3_nt: TGCAGCGGAGGACAGTACCAAGAGACCCAGTACTTC
cdr3_aa: CSGGQYQETQYF

clone_size: NA
d_call: NA
v_call: TRBV15
j_call: TRBJ2-1
cdr3_nt: TGTGCCACCGCATTCGGGCTCTATAATGAGCAGTTCTTC
cdr3_aa: CATAFGLYNEQFF

clone_size: NA
d_call: TRBD1
v_call: TRBV5-1
j_call: TRBJ2-5
cdr3_nt: TGCGCCAGCAGCGCCGACAGGGGGATCCAAGAGACCCAGTACTTC
cdr3_aa: CASSADRGIQETQYF

clone_size: NA
d_call: NA
v_call: TRBV7-9
j_call: TRBJ2-3
cdr3_nt: TGTGCCAGCGGCCTAGGGGACAGCACAGATACGCAGTATTTT
cdr3_aa: CASGLGDSTDTQYF

clone_size: NA
d_call: TRBD2
v_call: TRBV15
j_call: TRBJ2-1
cdr3_nt: TGTGCCACCAGCAGAGACGTCCTAGCGGCCTACAATGAGCAGTTCTTC
cdr3_aa: CATSRDVLAAYNEQFF

clone_size: NA
d_call: NA
v_call: TRBV11-2
j_call: TRBJ1-5
cdr3_nt: TGTGCCAGCAGTCTTAGCGGGGTGGGCAATCAGCCCCAGCATTTT
cdr3_aa: CASSLSGVGNQPQHF

clone_size: few
d_call: TRBD1
v_call: TRBV4-3
j_call: TRBJ1-6
cdr3_nt: TGCGCCAGCAGCCAGTTTACAGGGGGGGACAGTAATTCACCCCTCCACTTT
cdr3_aa: CASSQFTGGDSNSPLHF

clone_size: NA
d_call: TRBD1
v_call: TRBV5-1
j_call: TRBJ2-1
cdr3_nt: TGCGCCAGCAGCTTGGGGGACAGCCACAATGAGCAGTTCTTC
cdr3_aa: CASSLGDSHNEQFF

clone_size: NA
d_call: TRBD1
v_call: TRBV5-6
j_call: TRBJ2-6
cdr3_nt: TGTGCCAGCACCCCCAACAGGGGGCTTGGGGCCAACGTCCTGACTTTC
cdr3_aa: CASTPNRGLGANVLTF

clone_size: medium-sized
d_call: NA
v_call: TRBV5-1
j_call: TRBJ2-7
cdr3_nt: TGCGCCAGCACCCGGGGCGACACGTCCTACGAGCAGTACTTC
cdr3_aa: CASTRGDTSYEQYF

clone_size: NA
d_call: NA
v_call: TRBV10-3
j_call: TRBJ1-1
cdr3_nt: TGTGCCATCAGTGGCTCGGTAGACACTGAAGCTTTCTTT
cdr3_aa: CAISGSVDTEAFF